This TCR beta chain was found in a study of cytomegalovirus exposure and HLA in healthy donors. Of note for this clone: The antigen is not known.

Whole-study results and caveats: Sequencing depth roughly uniform across donors was assumed in presence/absence analyses. The study dropped some indistinguishable V segments, TRBV6-2 and TRBV6-3 among them.

Among the donors, all were healthy bone marrow donors. Germline values: CDR1 SEHNR, CDR2 FQNEAQ (reference sequence). This CDR3 region has 13 residues. Between the trimmed V and J ends, which lost 2 bases and 3 bases, there was a span of 5 bases. A multiplex PCR was run with 60 Vbeta primers and 13 Jbeta primers. Produced via immunoSEQ multiplex PCR; TCRdb's table is partial and in-frame only. This table holds roughly 160,000 clones, about three quarters found once. Source material: PBMCs. The clonotype was recovered from a girl aged 10-17 years in good health and CMV-seronegative. The chain is built from TRBV7-9 and TRBJ1-3, with D hard to call. The CDR3 bases are TGTGCCAGCAGCTTAAACATTGGAAACACCATATATTTT. Translated, it gives CASSLNIGNTIYF.